These T cell receptor beta chains were read from a single sample in a study of blood T cell repertoires in COVID-19. Measured with immunoSEQ multiplex PCR; TCRdb has only the in-frame clones, and not every one. The sample contains around 70,000 clones, 80% of which appear only once. The specimen was peripheral blood. The receptors here all came from a man between 45 and 60 years old with COVID-19, enrolled during active disease. Both conserved end residues are part of each CDR3. Each record gives: D gene, V gene, J gene, clone size, CDR3 protein, CDR3 DNA. D genes are given only for firm matches. Expanded clones are given a class, and other clones once, few, many or no size at all.

D: NA; V: TRBV19; J: TRBJ2-7; size: NA; CDR3: CASSRGGSYEQYF; DNA: TGTGCCAGTAGTAGAGGGGGCTCCTACGAGCAGTACTTC
D: TRBD1; V: TRBV28; J: TRBJ1-1; size: NA; CDR3: CASSPGQAWTEAFF; DNA: TGTGCCAGCAGCCCCGGACAGGCGTGGACTGAAGCTTTCTTT
D: TRBD2; V: TRBV6-5; J: TRBJ2-2; size: NA; CDR3: CASSLAGGLYRELFF; DNA: TGTGCCAGCAGCCTAGCGGGAGGTTTATATAGGGAGCTGTTTTTT
D: NA; V: TRBV12-3/TRBV12-4; J: TRBJ1-3; size: medium-sized; CDR3: CASSLSGNTIYF; DNA: TGTGCCAGCAGTCTCTCTGGAAACACCATATATTTT
D: TRBD2; V: TRBV6-5; J: TRBJ2-3; size: NA; CDR3: CASSSGLAGDTQYF; DNA: TGTGCCAGCAGTTCGGGACTAGCGGGAGATACGCAGTATTTT
D: TRBD1; V: TRBV19; J: TRBJ2-7; size: once; CDR3: CASSAPGTGTYEQYF; DNA: TGTGCCAGTAGCGCACCCGGGACAGGGACCTACGAGCAGTACTTC
D: NA; V: TRBV3-1/TRBV3-2; J: TRBJ1-1; size: NA; CDR3: CASSQGRSRALTEAFF; DNA: TGTGCCAGCAGCCAAGGACGGAGCAGGGCGTTAACTGAAGCTTTCTTT
D: TRBD1; V: TRBV5-6; J: TRBJ1-3; size: NA; CDR3: CASSTSTGTSGNTIYF; DNA: TGTGCCAGCAGCACCTCGACAGGGACCTCTGGAAACACCATATATTTT
D: NA; V: TRBV6-5; J: TRBJ1-1; size: NA; CDR3: CASSYSGRVTEAFF; DNA: TGTGCCAGCAGTTACTCCGGCAGGGTCACTGAAGCTTTCTTT
D: NA; V: TRBV3-1/TRBV3-2; J: TRBJ2-1; size: few; CDR3: CASSQEWLANHEQFF; DNA: TGTGCCAGCAGCCAAGAGTGGCTAGCGAACCATGAGCAGTTCTTC
D: TRBD2; V: TRBV5-1; J: TRBJ2-6; size: NA; CDR3: CASSPGTAGARLAGTSGANVLTF; DNA: TGCGCCAGCAGCCCGGGGACAGCTGGGGCCCGACTAGCGGGGACCTCTGGGGCCAACGTCCTGACTTTC
D: TRBD1; V: TRBV2; J: TRBJ2-7; size: once; CDR3: CASSRGQGSYEQYF; DNA: TGTGCCAGCAGTCGGGGACAGGGGTCCTACGAGCAGTACTTC
D: NA; V: TRBV18; J: TRBJ2-1; size: NA; CDR3: CASSPGEYNEQFF; DNA: TGTGCCAGCTCACCGGGCGAGTACAATGAGCAGTTCTTC
D: NA; V: TRBV10-3; J: TRBJ2-7; size: NA; CDR3: CAISATGGDSYEQYF; DNA: TGTGCCATCAGTGCCACCGGGGGTGACTCCTACGAGCAGTACTTC
D: NA; V: TRBV3-1/TRBV3-2; J: TRBJ1-2; size: NA; CDR3: CASSQVGQFYGYTF; DNA: TGTGCCAGCAGCCAAGTCGGACAGTTCTATGGCTACACCTTC
D: NA; V: TRBV19; J: TRBJ2-7; size: NA; CDR3: CASRADATYEQYF; DNA: TGTGCCAGTAGAGCGGACGCAACCTACGAGCAGTACTTC
D: TRBD2; V: TRBV19; J: TRBJ2-1; size: NA; CDR3: CASSTPFFGLAENNEQFF; DNA: TGTGCCAGTAGCACCCCGTTTTTTGGACTAGCAGAAAACAATGAGCAGTTCTTC
D: TRBD1; V: TRBV19; J: TRBJ1-3; size: NA; CDR3: CASSRTGAGNTIYF; DNA: TGTGCCAGTAGTAGGACAGGGGCTGGAAACACCATATATTTT
D: NA; V: TRBV6-5; J: TRBJ2-1; size: NA; CDR3: CASRYISEQFF; DNA: TGTGCCAGCAGGTATATTAGTGAGCAGTTCTTC
D: NA; V: TRBV21-1; J: TRBJ2-5; size: NA; CDR3: CASSKYEGARQETQYF; DNA: TGTGCCAGCAGCAAATATGAGGGGGCGCGGCAAGAGACCCAGTACTTC
D: TRBD1; V: TRBV5-1; J: TRBJ1-6; size: NA; CDR3: CASRPDRAYNSPLHF; DNA: TGCGCCAGCAGACCTGACAGGGCATATAATTCACCCCTCCACTTT
D: NA; V: TRBV9; J: TRBJ2-3; size: few; CDR3: CASSVSGGRPDTQYF; DNA: TGTGCCAGCAGCGTATCGGGTGGGAGACCAGATACGCAGTATTTT
D: TRBD1; V: TRBV19; J: TRBJ2-2; size: NA; CDR3: CASSDRDRGNRELFF; DNA: TGTGCCAGTAGTGATCGGGACAGGGGAAACCGGGAGCTGTTTTTT
D: NA; V: TRBV29-1; J: TRBJ2-3; size: NA; CDR3: CSVVAFTDTQYF; DNA: TGCAGCGTTGTTGCGTTCACAGATACGCAGTATTTT
D: TRBD1; V: TRBV5-1; J: TRBJ1-3; size: NA; CDR3: CASSTEGQYGNTIYF; DNA: TGCGCCAGCAGCACCGAGGGACAGTACGGAAACACCATATATTTT
D: NA; V: TRBV19; J: TRBJ1-1; size: NA; CDR3: CASRTEVTNTEAFF; DNA: TGTGCCAGTCGCACAGAAGTAACTAACACTGAAGCTTTCTTT
D: TRBD2; V: TRBV4-3; J: TRBJ2-7; size: once; CDR3: CPSSRGGGPYEQYF; DNA: TGCCCCAGCAGCCGGGGGGGAGGGCCCTACGAGCAGTACTTC
D: NA; V: TRBV19; J: TRBJ2-4; size: NA; CDR3: CASSSRAQRGPTAKNIQYF; DNA: TGTGCCAGTAGTTCGCGCGCCCAGAGAGGGCCGACCGCCAAAAACATTCAGTACTTC
D: NA; V: TRBV13; J: TRBJ2-2; size: NA; CDR3: CASSFGSRTGELFF; DNA: TGTGCCAGCAGCTTCGGGAGTAGGACCGGGGAGCTGTTTTTT
D: NA; V: TRBV6-4; J: TRBJ2-5; size: NA; CDR3: CASSREPQETQYF; DNA: TGTGCCAGCAGTAGGGAGCCCCAAGAGACCCAGTACTTC
D: TRBD1; V: TRBV18; J: TRBJ1-2; size: few; CDR3: CASSGGGANFGHGYTF; DNA: TGTGCCAGCTCAGGAGGGGGCGCGAACTTCGGACATGGCTACACCTTC
D: NA; V: TRBV28; J: TRBJ2-3; size: NA; CDR3: CASSPRLRTDTQYF; DNA: TGTGCCAGCAGCCCTAGACTGCGCACAGATACGCAGTATTTT
D: NA; V: TRBV5-1; J: TRBJ2-6; size: NA; CDR3: CASSLVQASPFSGANVLTF; DNA: TGCGCCAGCAGCTTGGTGCAGGCGTCACCGTTCTCTGGGGCCAACGTCCTGACTTTC
D: NA; V: TRBV9; J: TRBJ1-2; size: NA; CDR3: CASSVQAGYGYTF; DNA: TGTGCCAGCAGCGTTCAAGCGGGCTATGGCTACACCTTC
D: NA; V: TRBV24-1; J: TRBJ2-5; size: NA; CDR3: CATSDTRGLGETQYF; DNA: TGTGCCACCAGTGATACGAGGGGACTCGGAGAGACCCAGTACTTC
D: NA; V: TRBV28; J: TRBJ1-1; size: few; CDR3: CASTPYFGQSGTTNTEAFF; DNA: TGTGCCAGCACCCCCTATTTTGGGCAGTCCGGGACAACTAACACTGAAGCTTTCTTT
D: TRBD2; V: TRBV10-3; J: TRBJ2-1; size: NA; CDR3: CAISELPLAGGFDEQFF; DNA: TGTGCCATCAGTGAGCTACCTCTAGCGGGAGGATTTGATGAGCAGTTCTTC
D: TRBD1; V: TRBV7-9; J: TRBJ2-1; size: NA; CDR3: CASRGTGGTYNEQFF; DNA: TGTGCCAGCAGAGGTACAGGGGGCACCTACAATGAGCAGTTCTTC
D: TRBD1; V: TRBV6-1; J: TRBJ2-7; size: NA; CDR3: CASSEGTGDPNEQYF; DNA: TGTGCCAGCAGTGAAGGGACAGGGGACCCTAACGAGCAGTACTTC
D: NA; V: TRBV19; J: TRBJ2-7; size: NA; CDR3: CASSEVGRNEQYF; DNA: TGTGCCAGTAGTGAGGTGGGGAGAAACGAGCAGTACTTC
D: TRBD1; V: TRBV30; J: TRBJ2-7; size: NA; CDR3: CAWEGTANYEQYF; DNA: TGTGCCTGGGAAGGGACAGCAAACTACGAGCAGTACTTC
D: NA; V: TRBV19; J: TRBJ1-2; size: NA; CDR3: CASMAVPSYAGYTF; DNA: TGTGCCAGTATGGCGGTCCCCTCATATGCCGGCTACACCTTC
D: NA; V: TRBV5-8; J: TRBJ1-5; size: once; CDR3: CASSSLDSKQPQHF; DNA: TGTGCCAGCAGCTCCTTAGACAGTAAACAGCCCCAGCATTTT
D: NA; V: TRBV5-5; J: TRBJ1-2; size: NA; CDR3: CASSSRAGEIALGYTF; DNA: TGTGCCAGCAGCTCACGGGCAGGGGAGATTGCGCTTGGCTACACCTTC
D: NA; V: TRBV10-1; J: TRBJ2-2; size: NA; CDR3: CASSGLTGTTIPGELFF; DNA: TGCGCCAGCAGTGGACTTACAGGGACTACAATCCCCGGGGAGCTGTTTTTT
D: TRBD2; V: TRBV4-1; J: TRBJ2-3; size: NA; CDR3: CASSQGSPSGSIYTQYF; DNA: TGCGCCAGCAGCCAAGGCTCCCCGAGCGGGAGTATTTATACGCAGTATTTT
D: TRBD2; V: TRBV7-8; J: TRBJ2-2; size: NA; CDR3: CASSQGLEAGELFF; DNA: TGTGCCAGCAGCCAAGGACTAGAGGCCGGGGAGCTGTTTTTT
D: TRBD1; V: TRBV6-4; J: TRBJ2-2; size: few; CDR3: CASSRQGADTGELFF; DNA: TGTGCCAGCTCTAGACAGGGGGCCGACACCGGGGAGCTGTTTTTT
D: NA; V: TRBV4-2; J: TRBJ1-2; size: NA; CDR3: CASSQPGDGYTF; DNA: TGTGCCAGCAGCCAACCGGGGGATGGCTACACCTTC
D: TRBD1; V: TRBV5-1; J: TRBJ1-1; size: NA; CDR3: CASSPRSGQTTAEAFF; DNA: TGCGCCAGCAGCCCGAGGTCGGGACAGACCACCGCTGAAGCTTTCTTT
D: NA; V: TRBV5-1; J: TRBJ1-6; size: NA; CDR3: CASSRDISSYNSPLHF; DNA: TGCGCCAGCAGCAGGGACATCAGCTCCTATAATTCACCCCTCCACTTT
D: TRBD1; V: TRBV19; J: TRBJ2-1; size: few; CDR3: CASRSGTGYNEQFF; DNA: TGTGCCAGTAGGTCCGGGACAGGGTACAATGAGCAGTTCTTC
D: NA; V: TRBV29-1; J: TRBJ2-1; size: NA; CDR3: CSSRDWGNEQFF; DNA: TGCAGCTCCCGGGACTGGGGGAATGAGCAGTTCTTC
D: TRBD2; V: TRBV3-1/TRBV3-2; J: TRBJ2-3; size: NA; CDR3: CASRGLAGLLTDTQYF; DNA: TGTGCCAGCAGGGGACTAGCGGGACTACTCACAGATACGCAGTATTTT
D: NA; V: TRBV4-1; J: TRBJ1-4; size: NA; CDR3: CASSQDLGALGEKLFF; DNA: TGCGCCAGCAGCCAAGATTTAGGAGCCCTGGGTGAAAAACTGTTTTTT
D: NA; V: TRBV6-4; J: TRBJ2-3; size: once; CDR3: CASSVQQGSDTQYF; DNA: TGTGCCAGCAGTGTGCAACAGGGCTCAGATACGCAGTATTTT
D: NA; V: TRBV6-5; J: TRBJ1-5; size: NA; CDR3: CASSGGVGVQPQHF; DNA: TGTGCCAGCTCGGGGGGAGTCGGTGTACAGCCCCAGCATTTT